Listed here are 24 T cell receptor beta chains from one sample, sequenced in a study of cytomegalovirus exposure and HLA in healthy donors (dated by TCRdb to between 2016 and 2019). The protocol used for the library was the immunoSEQ multiplex PCR assay. For the multiplex PCR, a mixture combining 60 forward primers for TCR Vbeta segments and 13 reverse primers for TCR Jbeta segments was used. This immuneACCESS table, as held by TCRdb, lists in-frame sequences with V and J called but not all clones. Of the missing ones, under half trace to an unresolved V gene in checked studies; the others have no known cause. This sample lists 90,000 to 120,000 clones; approximately 79% were detected once. The top ten clones comprise 14% of the sample. Sequences were obtained from PBMCs. The receptor set was obtained from a woman aged 40 to 55 in good health and CMV-seropositive.

This clone was detected once. The V and J genes are TRBV10-3 and TRBJ2-7; D may be TRBD1 (6 bases). CDR3 length: 14 residues. CDR1 ENHRY and CDR2 SYGVKD come from the germline V gene. V gave up 6 bases and J gave up 3 bases, with 15 bases separating them. CDR3 loop: CAIRSTGNIYEQYF. CDR3 DNA sequence: TGTGCCATCAGGTCTACAGGGAACATCTACGAGCAGTACTTC.

CDR3 bases: TGTGCCAGCACCAACGCGGGGCGAGGGGTTGAAAAACTGTTTTTT. Its protein product is CASTNAGRGVEKLFF. This rearrangement joins TRBV6-6 to TRBJ1-4; D perhaps matches TRBD1 (5 bases). The CDR3 spans 15 residues. Germline V gene sequence: CDR1 MNHNY, CDR2 SVGAGI (reference sequence). V was cut by 7 bases and J by 7 bases, with 19 bases left in between.

This chain connects TRBV9 to TRBJ2-1; 7 nucleotides line up with TRBD1. From germline, CDR1 is SGDLS and CDR2 YYNGEE. V gave up 4 bases and J gave up 5 bases; unmatched junction bases: 12. The CDR3 consists of 16 residues. CDR3 amino acids: CASSPSAGGLNNEQFF. Written as DNA, the CDR3 is TGTGCCAGCAGCCCATCTGCAGGGGGTTTAAACAATGAGCAGTTCTTC.

V is TRBV20-1 and J is TRBJ1-2; D gene unclear. Germline CDR1 and CDR2: DFQATT and SNEGSKA (reference sequence). The CDR3 is 11 residues long. V shed 5 bases and J shed 4 bases, with 8 bases lying between them. The CDR3 nucleotides are TGCAGTGCTCCCGAGGGCTATGGCTACACCTTC. Its protein is CSAPEGYGYTF.

The chain combines TRBV30 with TRBJ2-3; TRBD2 matches 7 bases. Germline values: CDR1 GTSNPN, CDR2 SVGIG (reference sequence). V lost 2 bases and J lost 1; bases outside the gene matches: 3. The CDR3 spans 14 residues. Here the CDR3 reads CAWSRAGGTDTQYF. The CDR3, as DNA: TGTGCCTGGAGTCGTGCGGGAGGCACAGATACGCAGTATTTT.

The chain links TRBV19 to TRBJ1-2, with D possibly being TRBD1 (5 bases). CDR1 LNHDA and CDR2 SQIVND come from the germline V gene (reference sequence). The germline V and J ends were trimmed by 6 bases and 6 bases, with 20 bases remaining between them. The CDR3 runs 15 residues. Here the CDR3 DNA reads TGTGCCAGTAGCCGAACCGGGACTGCGGGGCATGGCTACACCTTC. Translation gives CASSRTGTAGHGYTF.

The chain couples TRBV13 to TRBJ1-1; the D is unclear. The CDR3 contains 17 residues. In germline, CDR1 is PRHDT, CDR2 FYEKMQ (reference sequence). V was pared by 5 bases and J by 4 bases, with 23 bases between. CDR3: CASSETTRPGRGTEAFF. The CDR3 DNA is TGTGCCAGCAGCGAGACAACCCGACCTGGCCGGGGCACTGAAGCTTTCTTT.

The V and J genes are TRBV5-4 and TRBJ1-1; 9 nucleotides match TRBD1. There are 15 residues in the CDR3. Germline loops: CDR1 SGHNT, CDR2 YYREEE (reference sequence). The V gene end was trimmed by 4 bases and the J gene end by 3 bases; junction bases not matched to a gene: 7. CDR3 residues: CASSGGTGRDTEAFF. The DNA for the CDR3 is TGTGCCAGCAGCGGCGGGACAGGGAGGGACACTGAAGCTTTCTTT.

The CDR3 loop is CASSTTGSETQYF. The CDR3 DNA reads as TGTGCCAGCAGTACGACAGGGTCGGAGACCCAGTACTTC. This chain joins TRBV27 and TRBJ2-5; 7 nucleotides match TRBD1. Trimming cost V 5 bases and J 5 bases; bases outside gene matches: 5. Looked up from germline, CDR1 is MNHEY and CDR2 is SMNVEV (reference sequence). CDR3 size: 13 residues.

The CDR3 DNA follows: TGTGCCAGCAGTCGGGACAGGGAGGCCTACAATGAGCAGTTCTTC. It codes for CASSRDREAYNEQFF. The chain links TRBV5-4 to TRBJ2-1; 9 bases match TRBD1. Germline values: CDR1 SGHNT, CDR2 YYREEE (reference sequence). The V segment lost 5 bases and the J segment 2 bases; nucleotides outside the gene matches: 5. CDR3 length: 15 amino acids.

This chain connects TRBV7-9 to TRBJ2-4; 8 bases are shared with TRBD2. J was trimmed by 8 bases and V by 4 bases; bases with no gene match: 13. Germline V gene data show CDR1 as SEHNR and CDR2 as FQNEAQ (reference sequence). The CDR3 contains 16 residues. Here the CDR3 reads CASSSHSGEIRDIQYF. Written as DNA, the CDR3 is TGTGCCAGCAGCTCACATAGCGGGGAAATCCGTGACATTCAGTACTTC. Combining the CDR3 with reference TRBV7-9 and TRBJ2-4 gives the whole variable domain DTGVSQNPRHKITKRGQNVTFRCDPISEHNRLYWYRQTLGQGPEFLTYFQNEAQLEKSRLLSDRFSAERPKGSFSTLEIQRTEQGDSAMYLCASSSHSGEIRDIQYFGAGTRLSVL.

The chain employs TRBV11-3 and TRBJ2-3; TRBD2 matches 9 bases. CDR1 and CDR2 (germline): SGHNT, YENEEA. The junction had 3 bases not matched to a gene; V was cut back by 0 bases and J by 5 bases. The CDR3 has 15 amino acids. CDR3 sequence: CASSLDSGGGDTQYF. The CDR3 DNA follows: TGTGCCAGCAGCTTAGATAGCGGGGGAGGAGATACGCAGTATTTT.

This chain connects TRBV2 to TRBJ2-2, with 7 nucleotides matching TRBD2. CDR1 is SNHLY and CDR2 is FYNNEI in the germline V gene. Germline trimming cut 2 bases from V and 7 bases from J; bases unmatched to any gene: 7. This CDR3 has 15 residues. CDR3 sequence: CASSESGGPFGELFF. Written as DNA, the CDR3 is TGTGCCAGCAGTGAATCGGGAGGACCGTTCGGGGAGCTGTTTTTT.

In this sample, this clone turned up a few times. This chain uses TRBV25-1 with TRBJ2-7; tentatively, D is TRBD2 (6 bases). The CDR3 runs to 14 residues. Germline V gene lookup returns CDR1 MGHDK and CDR2 SYGVNS. V gave up 9 bases and J gave up 4 bases, with 19 bases separating them. The DNA of the CDR3 is TGTGCCAGTAGAACCCGGGACTCTCCTTACGAGCAGTACTTC. Its protein product is CASRTRDSPYEQYF.

This clone was recorded a few times. This rearrangement joins TRBV7-2 to TRBJ2-1; D ambiguous. V gave up 4 bases and J gave up 2 bases, with 12 bases separating them. Per germline, CDR1 SGHTA and CDR2 FQGNSA. This CDR3 spans 15 amino acids. CDR3 nucleotide sequence: TGTGCCAGCAGCTCGTCATACCAGGCCTACAATGAGCAGTTCTTC. Translating gives CASSSSYQAYNEQFF.

The DNA of the CDR3 is TGTGCCAGCAGCTTATCTCAGGGGGATGTAGCTTTCTTT. Protein: CASSLSQGDVAFF. The chain carries TRBV5-4 and TRBJ1-1; TRBD1 aligns across 7 bases. With 2 bases clipped from V and 10 bases from J, the junction kept 8 bases outside the gene matches. This CDR3 spans 13 amino acids. Germline V gene data show CDR1 as SGHNT and CDR2 as YYREEE (reference sequence).

The CDR3 sequence is CASSLAGQLNQPQHF. DNA of the CDR3: TGTGCCAGCAGCTTAGCGGGACAGCTCAATCAGCCCCAGCATTTT. This chain links TRBV7-2 with TRBJ1-5, with 7 nucleotides matching TRBD1. Germline CDR1 SGHTA, CDR2 FQGNSA. Losses at the gene ends were 0 bases for V and 3 bases for J; bases not matched to a gene: 2. This CDR3 spans 15 amino acids.

For the CDR3, the DNA is TGCAGCGTTGAACCTCAGAAAAGATTCAATGAGCAGTTCTTC. Residues: CSVEPQKRFNEQFF. This rearrangement joins TRBV29-1 to TRBJ2-1; D is unclear. This CDR3 is 14 amino acids long. CDR1 SQVTM and CDR2 ANQGSEA come from the germline V gene. Trimming left V 2 bases short and J 6 bases short, with 14 bases between.

The chain joins TRBV18 to TRBJ1-6; 11 bases are shared with TRBD1. V was pared by 3 bases and J by 7 bases, with 2 bases of the junction left unmatched. The CDR3 spans 15 residues. Germline CDR1 KGHSH, CDR2 LQKENI. CDR3 protein: CASSPGTGGNSPLHF. CDR3 sequence (DNA): TGTGCCAGCTCACCCGGGACAGGGGGAAATTCACCCCTCCACTTT.

This rearrangement joins TRBV2 to TRBJ1-3; no reliable D call. The germline V gene has CDR1 SNHLY and CDR2 FYNNEI. The V gene lost 7 bases and the J gene lost 2 bases, with 12 bases spanning the gap. The CDR3 loop spans 14 amino acids. CDR3 in DNA: TGTGCCAGCAAGCCACGCGGGGCTGGAAACACCATATATTTT. Translating it yields CASKPRGAGNTIYF.

This chain uses TRBV14 with TRBJ2-3; D ambiguous. This CDR3 region has 14 residues. The V gene lost 2 bases and the J gene lost 6 bases, with 12 bases spanning the gap. CDR1 is SGHDN and CDR2 is FVKESK in the germline V gene. CDR3 in DNA: TGTGCCAGCAGCCAAACGGCCGGAGTGGATACGCAGTATTTT. Translated: CASSQTAGVDTQYF. Based on the CDR3 plus reference TRBV14 and TRBJ2-3, the full variable domain is EAGVTQFPSHSVIEKGQTVTLRCDPISGHDNLYWYRRVMGKEIKFLLHFVKESKQDESGMPNNRFLAERTGGTYSTLKVQPAELEDSGVYFCASSQTAGVDTQYFGPGTRLTVL.

A few counts support this clone. The genes are TRBV7-6 and TRBJ1-4, with D possibly being TRBD1 (6 bases). The CDR3 is 14 residues long. Germline values: CDR1 SGHVS, CDR2 FNYEAQ. With 2 bases removed from V and 7 bases from J, the gap between germline ends came to 11 bases. DNA of the CDR3: TGTGCCAGCAGCTTAACAGGGCTCCGTGAAAAACTGTTTTTT. This codes for CASSLTGLREKLFF.

This clone has a single count. The chain employs TRBV5-1 and TRBJ2-5; no clear D gene. CDR3 length equals 12 residues. Germline V gives CDR1 SGHRS, CDR2 YFSETQ. Trimming removed 2 bases from V and 2 bases from J, with 4 bases in between. CDR3 residues: CASSFSQETQYF. The CDR3 DNA follows: TGCGCCAGCAGCTTTTCACAAGAGACCCAGTACTTC. The variable domain in full, completed from reference TRBV5-1 and TRBJ2-5, reads KAGVTQTPRYLIKTRGQQVTLSCSPISGHRSVSWYQQTPGQGLQFLFEYFSETQRNKGNFPGRFSGRQFSNSRSEMNVSTLELGDSALYLCASSFSQETQYFGPGTRLLVL.

This clone has just one count. The chain has TRBV19 and TRBJ2-3, with 10 nucleotides matching TRBD2. The CDR3 has 16 residues. Per germline, CDR1 LNHDA and CDR2 SQIVND (reference sequence). J lost 2 bases, V lost 6 bases, and 8 bases had no gene match. CDR3 coding DNA: TGTGCCAGTAGCTACGATGGACTAGCGGTCACAGATACGCAGTATTTT. Its protein is CASSYDGLAVTDTQYF.